This TCR beta chain emerged from a study of OX40 agonist ivuxolimab in advanced cancers. General study points: There were, on average, more expanded clones in CD8+ T cells than in CD4+. Which antigen the expanded peripheral T cells recognized is unknown.

Sequencing used immunoSEQ multiplex PCR; TCRdb keeps in-frame clones, though not all of them. The sample consists of tens of thousands of clones, around nine tenths of them appearing once. Trimming removed 5 bases at V and 7 bases at J, with 14 bases between. Per germline, CDR1 KGHSH and CDR2 LQKENI. This CDR3 comprises 13 residues. Comments on this clone: Antigen unknown.

This TCR derives from an adult with an advanced solid tumor such as melanoma, head and neck, liver or kidney cancer. The chain carries TRBV18 and TRBJ1-2; D may be TRBD1 (6 bases). The sample was CD4+ or CD8+ T cells sorted from blood, taken in a trial of the OX40 agonist ivuxolimab. CDR3 in amino acids: CASSVSGGPGYTF. CDR3 coding DNA: TGTGCCAGCTCAGTTTCTGGGGGGCCTGGCTACACCTTC.